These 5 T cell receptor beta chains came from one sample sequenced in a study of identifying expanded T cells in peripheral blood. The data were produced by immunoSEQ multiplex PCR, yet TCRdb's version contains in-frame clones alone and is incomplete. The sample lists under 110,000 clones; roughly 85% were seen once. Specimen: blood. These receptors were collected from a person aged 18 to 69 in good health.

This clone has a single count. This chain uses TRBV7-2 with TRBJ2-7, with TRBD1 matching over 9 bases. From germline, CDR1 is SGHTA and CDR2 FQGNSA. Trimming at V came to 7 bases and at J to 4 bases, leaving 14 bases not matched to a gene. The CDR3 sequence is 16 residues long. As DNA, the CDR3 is TGTGCCAGCAAAGAGACCGGGACAGGGATTATTTACGAGCAGTACTTC. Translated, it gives CASKETGTGIIYEQYF.

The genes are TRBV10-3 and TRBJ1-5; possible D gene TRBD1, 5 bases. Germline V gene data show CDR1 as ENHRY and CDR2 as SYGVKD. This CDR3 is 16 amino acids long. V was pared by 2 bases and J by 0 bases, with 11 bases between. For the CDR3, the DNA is TGTGCCATCAGTGAGGGCGGGGGGAATAGCAATCAGCCCCAGCATTTT. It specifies CAISEGGGNSNQPQHF.

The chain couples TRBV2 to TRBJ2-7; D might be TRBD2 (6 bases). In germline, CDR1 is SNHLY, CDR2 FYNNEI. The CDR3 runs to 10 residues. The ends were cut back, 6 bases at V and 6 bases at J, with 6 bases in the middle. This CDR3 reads CASRGGEQYF. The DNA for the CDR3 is TGTGCCAGCAGGGGAGGCGAGCAGTACTTC.

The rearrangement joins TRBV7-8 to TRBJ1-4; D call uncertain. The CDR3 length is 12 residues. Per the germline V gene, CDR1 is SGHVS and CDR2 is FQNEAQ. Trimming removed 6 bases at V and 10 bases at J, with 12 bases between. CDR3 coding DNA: TGTGCCAGCAGTCCAATTGGCGGAAAACTGTTTTTT. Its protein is CASSPIGGKLFF. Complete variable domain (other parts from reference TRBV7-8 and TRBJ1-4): GAGVSQSPRYKVAKRGQDVALRCDPISGHVSLFWYQQALGQGPEFLTYFQNEAQLDKSGLPSDRFFAERPEGSVSTLKIQRTQQEDSAVYLCASSPIGGKLFFGSGTQLSVL.

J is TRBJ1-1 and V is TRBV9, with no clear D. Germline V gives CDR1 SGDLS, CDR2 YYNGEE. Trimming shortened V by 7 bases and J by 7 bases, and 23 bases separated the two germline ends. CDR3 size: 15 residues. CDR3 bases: TGTGCCAGCGGCCGCTCGGAGGAGTACTATTATGAAGCTTTCTTT. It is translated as CASGRSEEYYYEAFF. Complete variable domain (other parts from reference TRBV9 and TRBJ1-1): DSGVTQTPKHLITATGQRVTLRCSPRSGDLSVYWYQQSLDQGLQFLIQYYNGEERAKGNILERFSAQQFPDLHSELNLSSLELGDSALYFCASGRSEEYYYEAFFGQGTRLTVV.